Shown below are 6 T cell receptor beta chains from a single sample sequenced in a study of regulatory T cells in long-lasting Graves disease. Time point: newly diagnosed GD, antithyroid drugs for less than 3 months. The TCR library was prepared using RNA isolated from PBMCs. Building the TCR beta libraries relied on iRepertoire HTBI primers, and CDR3 regions underwent Arm-PCR. TCRdb re-called the multiplex PCR reads with MiXCR, one entry per CDR3 protein. The sample consists of hundreds of thousands of distinct CDR3 sequences, over 15% of them appearing once. The same specimen was also included in a second study, on T cells in Graves' hyperthyroidism and ophthalmopathy.

The sequencing here drew on peripheral blood mononuclear cells (PBMCs), taken at new diagnosis, from a patient treated with antithyroid drugs. The receptor set was obtained from a man aged 35 to 55 with Graves disease.

This clonotype was found once. This sequence joins TRBV28 and TRBJ2-7; D may be TRBD1 (6 bases). V lost 3 bases and J lost 2, with 17 bases in between. There are 16 residues in the CDR3. The germline V gene has CDR1 MDHEN and CDR2 SYDVKM. CDR3 sequence (DNA): TGTGCCAGCAGTTTCTCCCCGGGACAACCGCCCTACGAGCAGTACTTC. It translates to CASSFSPGQPPYEQYF. Looking up the rest from reference TRBV28 and TRBJ2-7 gives the full variable domain: DVKVTQSSRYLVKRTGEKVFLECVQDMDHENMFWYRQDPGLGLRLIYFSYDVKMKEKGDIPEGYSVSREKKERFSLILESASTNQTSMYLCASSFSPGQPPYEQYFGPGTRLTVT.

This clonotype was detected many times. V is TRBV3-1 and J is TRBJ2-1; D could derive from TRBD1 or TRBD2 (5 bases each). Germline CDR1 is LGHDT and CDR2 is YNNKEL (reference sequence). Trimming removed 3 bases at V and 4 bases at J, with 7 bases between. The CDR3 is made up of 13 amino acids. CDR3 nucleotide sequence: TGTGCCAGCAGCCAGAGGGGATACAATGAGCAGTTCTTC. It encodes CASSQRGYNEQFF.

V usage is TRBV6-1 and J usage is TRBJ2-5, with D possibly TRBD2 on 6 matching bases. This CDR3 has 14 amino acids. Trimming stripped 6 bases from V and 5 bases from J, with 16 bases between. Per the germline V gene, CDR1 is MNHNS and CDR2 is SASEGT. CDR3 loop: CASRFSGVRETQYF. CDR3 DNA sequence: TGTGCCAGCAGGTTTTCGGGGGTCCGGGAGACCCAGTACTTC.

Of note for this clonotype: The conserved final phenylalanine or tryptophan is absent from the CDR3, which likely points to a read error. This chain links TRBV20-1 with TRBJ2-5; perhaps TRBD2 as D (5 bases). V gave up 0 bases and J gave up 5 bases, with 10 bases separating them. Germline CDR1 and CDR2: DFQATT and SNEGSKA (reference sequence). This CDR3 comprises 13 residues. The CDR3 bases are TGCAGTGCTAGAGAACGGGGTCGGGAGACCCAGTACCTC. Its protein product is CSARERGRETQYL.

This clonotype was seen at least ten times. This sequence joins TRBV7-2 and TRBJ2-7; D may be TRBD2 (5 bases). Germline CDR1 SGHTA, CDR2 FQGNSA. The CDR3 extends over 14 amino acids. V was pared by 1 base and J by 2 bases, with 9 bases between. DNA for the CDR3: TGTGCCAGCAGCTTAGGGACGGGAACCTACGAGCAGTACTTC. Amino acids: CASSLGTGTYEQYF.

V is TRBV30 and J is TRBJ2-3; 10 nucleotides agree with TRBD2. V gave up 3 bases and J gave up 2 bases; unmatched junction bases: 8. The CDR3 extends over 16 amino acids. CDR1 and CDR2 (germline): GTSNPN, SVGIG (reference sequence). DNA of the CDR3: TGTGCCTGGAGGACTAGCGGGCCCGACAACACAGATACGCAGTATTTT. It encodes CAWRTSGPDNTDTQYF.